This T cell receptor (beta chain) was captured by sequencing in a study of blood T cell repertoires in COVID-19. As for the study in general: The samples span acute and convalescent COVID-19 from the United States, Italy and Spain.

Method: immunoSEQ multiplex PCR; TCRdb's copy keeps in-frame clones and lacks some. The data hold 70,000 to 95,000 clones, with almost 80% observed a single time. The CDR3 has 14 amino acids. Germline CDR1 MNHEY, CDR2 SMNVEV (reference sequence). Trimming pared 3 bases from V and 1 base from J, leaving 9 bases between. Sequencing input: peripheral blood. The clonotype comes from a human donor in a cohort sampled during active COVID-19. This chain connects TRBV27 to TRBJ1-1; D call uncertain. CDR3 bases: TGTGCCAGCAGTTTGGAAAACAGGAACACTGAAGCTTTCTTT. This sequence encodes CASSLENRNTEAFF.